This TCR beta chain was captured in a study of cytomegalovirus exposure and HLA in healthy donors (dated 2017 in TCRdb). Broadly, across the study: An earlier analysis of some 600 of the donors reported around 280 Gb of sequence data and 95 million to 130 million unique TCR beta sequences obtained from some 200 million T cells. Using immunosequencing, the study profiled T cell repertoires from around 680 subjects and related those repertoires to cytomegalovirus serostatus. The study combined high-throughput TCR immunosequencing, statistical association of individual TCRs with disease status, and machine learning to predict cytomegalovirus infection status. Along with the approximately 700-subject first cohort, a separate validation cohort of over a hundred different subjects was used. The genetic ancestry cluster associated with self-reported Caucasian donors included 81% of the 398 genotyped donors. In an earlier analysis of 587 of the donors, high-throughput TCR beta sequencing was used to judge whether each TCR beta V gene segment behaved as functional or pseudogenic. The study was designed to test whether signatures of past pathogen exposure could be identified by cataloging public T cell receptors. Class I and class II HLA loci were covered by the typing at four-digit resolution. Genome-wide SNP genotypes for about 55% of the roughly 670 donors were used in a later genetic analysis, which treated that subset as a discovery cohort. Among some 400 genotyped donors of the cohort, an average of approximately 240,000 unique TCR beta nucleotide sequences were sequenced per donor, around 20% of them non-productive. In the later analysis, no new phenotypic data were used to find candidate immune exposures; instead, reliance was placed on TCR beta sequences and their occurrence across donors. Alongside the repertoire data, information on donor age, sex, ethnicity and CMV serostatus was compiled. To study patterns of TCR occurrence, a later analysis re-analyzed previously published TCR beta repertoires from under 750 donors and added high-resolution HLA genotyping. Typing coverage varied by locus: roughly 629-640 donors for A, B, C, DRB1 and DQB1; roughly 510 for DQA1; more than 600 for DPA1; approximately 490 for DPB1. Every repertoire in the discovery cohort had been generated on one and the same sequencing platform. Roughly five DR-DQ haplotypes were handled as single units for association and clustering, since linkage in the cohort was strong. An early release covering more than 500 HLA-typed donors comprised about 290 gigabases of sequencing data and tens of millions of unique TCR sequences. The study at large found these results: Because counts were too low, seventeen rarely observed V segments, including chromosome 9 orphons, were excluded from the earlier analysis of several hundred of the donors. A later analysis reported that several top co-occurrence clusters appeared linked to parvovirus B19, influenza, CMV and Epstein-Barr virus. The study gave a list of 150 to 200 TCR beta chains associated with cytomegalovirus. In a later analysis, HLA-associated TCR beta chains showed more clonal expansion and lower generation probabilities than non-associated chains that were equally common. According to a later genetic analysis, donors in an Asian-associated ancestry cluster had fewer N-insertions in productive TCRs than the roughly 670-donor mean. Linkage disequilibrium might explain the correlated functional status among segregating V segments, but an unknown experimental factor could not be excluded. Most TCR sequences were seen in very few donors, while some public TCRs were found in many individuals. In both the original and validation cohorts, the classifier was reported to diagnose cytomegalovirus status with high specificity and sensitivity. The sequencing pipeline was judged likely to have produced a cluster of highly shared sequence variants as a technical artifact. A further reported finding was that TCR beta sequences accurately predicted the HLA-A and HLA-B alleles for most subjects in the first cohort. Specific HLA alleles were associated with about 17,000 TCR beta sequences at a false discovery rate of 0.05 in a later analysis. The presence/absence analyses assumed that sequencing depth was roughly uniform across donors, and that assumption may not be true. Some IMGT-functional V segments, including TRBV6-2 and TRBV6-3, could not be distinguished by the 87-base-pair reads and were therefore excluded. According to a later analysis, TCR association rates differed among HLA loci, with DRB1 alleles showing the most associated TCRs and HLA-C alleles showing the fewest. Most CMV-associated TCR beta chains appeared to be HLA-restricted in a later analysis, and the HLA associations seemed to be driven largely by CMV exposure. An earlier analysis of 587 of the donors showed that most TCR beta V segments appeared in productive rearrangements either about 87% or about 30% of the time, which broadly matched IMGT annotations. V-gene and J-gene trimming of TCR beta chains was associated with a missense DCLRE1C variant in a later genetic analysis, and the association was replicated in an independent cohort. Strong co-occurrence of HLA alleles, especially DR and DQ, made assigning TCR associations to individual alleles difficult. Because HLA typing was missing for some donors at each locus, association tests included only the typed subset. According to the authors, the approach could potentially be generalized to other disease states and immunological phenotypes. This cohort had only TCR beta chains sequenced, and the lack of alpha or paired-chain data limited which features could be detected. Immune exposure information for the cohort was limited to CMV serostatus. In vitro tests confirmed that a few of the cytomegalovirus-associated TCR beta chains recognize cytomegalovirus antigens.

The cohort comprised some 680 healthy bone marrow donors. Cohort members were all nominally healthy when sampled, although unrecorded immune exposures were likely present. The donor was CMV seropositive and was included in the group of approximately 300 seropositive cohort members. Each donor provided a peripheral blood sample, and peripheral blood mononuclear cells were used for TCR beta sequencing. Genomic DNA was extracted from the blood cell samples with the Qiagen DNeasy Blood Extraction Kit. About this clone itself: This receptor's antigen is unknown. Qualities for individual bases were not recorded, and no much larger clone is one base off.

The germline V and J ends show losses of 4 bases and 10 bases respectively, and no gene match explains 3 bases of the junction. The germline V gene sets CDR1 to ENHRY and CDR2 to SYGVKD. From its cysteine to its phenylalanine, the CDR3 spans 14 amino acids. The only DNA kept is the CDR3, 42 bases in frame from the first base. The method was the immunoSEQ multiplex PCR assay. A mixture of 60 forward primers for TCR Vbeta segments and 13 reverse primers for TCR Jbeta segments was used in the multiplex PCR. A multiplex PCR assay on genomic DNA amplified the CDR3 region of rearranged TCR beta genes. Amplified TCR beta libraries were sequenced as 87-base-pair reads on the Illumina HiSeq System. The authors processed their data as follows. Across the 700 or so repertoires, a later analysis counted tens of millions of unique TCR beta chains, 9.5 million to 12 million of which were shared by at least two donors. Raw reads were error-corrected and collapsed into unique sequences by a nearest-neighbor algorithm in which closely related sequences were merged to remove PCR and sequencing errors. V, D and J gene segments were assigned by aligning CDR3 sequences to IMGT reference sequences. Each retained sequence needed at least a six-nucleotide match to both a V gene segment and a J gene segment. Rearrangements were called productive when the CDR3 lacked stop codons and stayed in frame with V and J; all others were non-productive. Following IMGT convention, CDR3 was defined as the stretch from the second conserved V-encoded cysteine up to the conserved J-encoded phenylalanine. In an earlier analysis of approximately 590 of the donors, sequences lacking an unambiguous match to a single V gene segment were excluded. An earlier analysis of almost 600 of the donors classified V segments as functional when productive rearrangements were above 56.7% and as segregating when the standard deviation between donors was above 5%. A statistical classification framework was developed to diagnose cytomegalovirus status using the catalog of TCR beta chain sequences. In a later analysis, TCR nucleotide sequences were compared against IMGT/GENE-DB human TR gene sequences so that V and J genes could be assigned. In a later analysis, CDR3 sequences and most-parsimonious VDJ recombination scenarios were assigned using the TCRdist pipeline. A later analysis defined each TCR beta chain by its CDR3 amino acid sequence plus V-gene family, and excluded reads lacking a unique V-gene family. As a way to deal with suspected cross-contamination and a sequencing artifact, a later analysis dropped approximately 590 nucleotide sequences that were highly shared and had low generation probability. In a later analysis, a clonal expansion index for each public chain was calculated from normalized within-repertoire ranks of inferred template counts. A later analysis computed generation probabilities with a VDJ recombination model fitted to out-of-frame rearrangements, and checked the results against IGoR. Hypergeometric tests were used in a later analysis to score TCR-TCR, TCR-HLA and TCR-CMV co-occurrence, with a repertoire-size bias correction applied to the TCR pairs. In a later analysis, false discovery rates were estimated by permuting HLA or CMV assignments 20 times. In a later analysis, co-occurring TCRs were grouped using DBSCAN, and TCRdist sequence similarity was added for clustering within HLA-allele-positive subsets. For co-occurrence clustering, repertoires with fewer than 30,000 or more than 120,000 public chains were excluded, along with 5 or 6 repertoires with anomalous nucleotide sharing. Here the immuneACCESS table is served through TCRdb, limited to in-frame sequences with V and J called. Missing clones are a known gap in these copies; in checked studies unresolved V genes cover under half, and the rest lacks a known reason. The DNA was the basis for D and trimming; V, J and clone size are from that table. The sample table holds under 150,000 clones, of which roughly three quarters were seen once. Roughly 6.7% of the sample is held by the ten biggest clonotypes.

Sequenced sample: PBMCs. The sequence is built from TRBV10-3 and TRBJ1-6; 11 bases in between match TRBD1. The origin of this receptor is a woman in her forties in good health and CMV-seropositive. The nucleotides read TGTGCCATCAGTGTAGGGACAGGGGGATCACCCCTCCACTTT. Translated, it gives CAISVGTGGSPLHF.